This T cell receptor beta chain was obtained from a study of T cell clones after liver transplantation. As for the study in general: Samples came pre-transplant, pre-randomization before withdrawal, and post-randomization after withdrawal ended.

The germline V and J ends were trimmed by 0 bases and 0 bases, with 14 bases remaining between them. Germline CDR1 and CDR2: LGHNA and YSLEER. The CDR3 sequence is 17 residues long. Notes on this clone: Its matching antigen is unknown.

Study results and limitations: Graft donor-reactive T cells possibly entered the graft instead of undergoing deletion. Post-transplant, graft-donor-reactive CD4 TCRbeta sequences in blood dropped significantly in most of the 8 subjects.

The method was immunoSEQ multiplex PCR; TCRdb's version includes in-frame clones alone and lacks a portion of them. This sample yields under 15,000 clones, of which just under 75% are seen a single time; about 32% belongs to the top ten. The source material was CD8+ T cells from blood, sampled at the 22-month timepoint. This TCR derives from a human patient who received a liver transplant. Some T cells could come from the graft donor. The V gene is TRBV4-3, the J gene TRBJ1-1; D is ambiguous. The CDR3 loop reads CASSQDEAGVMNTEAFF. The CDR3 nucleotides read TGCGCCAGCAGCCAAGATGAGGCAGGAGTGATGAACACTGAAGCTTTCTTT.